This passage covers 24 T cell receptor beta chains from one sample sequenced in a study of T cell responses to AZD1222 COVID-19 vaccine. The repertoire was sequenced with immunoSEQ multiplex PCR; TCRdb's copy has only in-frame clones and lacks some. The table records some 100,000 clones, around nine tenths of them present only once. The sample was peripheral blood, taken 28 days after the second AZD1222 dose. The origin of the receptors is an adult who received the AZD1222 COVID-19 vaccine.

J is TRBJ2-7 and V is TRBV19; TRBD1 matches 8 bases. V lost 5 bases and J lost 4; bases outside the gene matches: 10. The CDR3 consists of 15 residues. Germline V gene lookup returns CDR1 LNHDA and CDR2 SQIVND (reference sequence). The CDR3, as DNA: TGTGCCAGTAGTGGGCTCGGACAGGGAAGGTACGAGCAGTACTTC. Translated, it gives CASSGLGQGRYEQYF.

The chain has TRBV9 and TRBJ1-4; weak D call: TRBD1 (6 bases). The germline V gene has CDR1 SGDLS and CDR2 YYNGEE. V was shortened by 6 bases and J by 7 bases, with 16 bases between the two germline ends. The CDR3 contains 14 residues. Here the CDR3 reads CASTQGSEAEKLFF. In DNA, the CDR3 is TGTGCCAGCACCCAGGGGTCGGAGGCTGAAAAACTGTTTTTT.

This chain links TRBV6-4 with TRBJ2-2; the D gene is possibly TRBD1 (5 bases). The V gene lost 4 bases and the J gene lost 5 bases, with 8 bases spanning the gap. This CDR3 has 13 amino acids. Germline V gene sequence: CDR1 MRHNA, CDR2 SNTAGT. The CDR3 nucleotides are TGTGCCAGCAGTGGCCAGGGAACCGGGGAGCTGTTTTTT. Protein sequence: CASSGQGTGELFF.

V usage is TRBV5-1 and J usage is TRBJ2-1, with a tentative D call TRBD1 (6 bases). V was cut by 4 bases and J by 9 bases, with 14 bases left in between. CDR1 and CDR2 (germline): SGHRS, YFSETQ. The CDR3 is 13 amino acids. CDR3 amino acids: CASSPFSGAEQFF. CDR3 in DNA: TGCGCCAGCAGCCCCTTTTCAGGGGCTGAGCAGTTCTTC.

The rearrangement joins TRBV5-5 to TRBJ1-1; no clear D. Trimming took 2 bases from V and 1 from J, leaving 3 bases between them. The CDR3 contains 12 residues. Germline CDR1 is SGHKS and CDR2 is YYEKEE (reference sequence). CDR3 region: CASSFPNTEAFF. The CDR3 DNA reads as TGTGCCAGCAGCTTTCCGAACACTGAAGCTTTCTTT.

J is TRBJ2-5 and V is TRBV7-2, with D hard to call. The germline V and J ends were trimmed by 1 base and 5 bases, with 8 bases remaining between them. Germline V gene data show CDR1 as SGHTA and CDR2 as FQGNSA. The CDR3 is 13 residues long. This CDR3 is CASSLGLGETQYF. DNA for the CDR3: TGTGCCAGCAGCTTAGGCCTCGGGGAGACCCAGTACTTC.

The chain employs TRBV3-1 (or the pseudogene TRBV3-2) and TRBJ1-5; weak D call: TRBD1 (5 bases). With 5 bases removed from V and 9 bases from J, the gap between germline ends came to 20 bases. Germline V gene lookup returns CDR1 LGHDT and CDR2 YNNKEL (reference sequence). The length of the CDR3 is 15 residues. As DNA, the CDR3 is TGTGCCAGCAGCGAGGGGACGTACCCGTTAGGGCCCCAGCATTTT. Its translation: CASSEGTYPLGPQHF.

The chain has TRBV7-2 and TRBJ2-6; D is uncertain. CDR1 is SGHTA, CDR2 FQGNSA, per germline. The CDR3 covers 16 residues. Between the trimmed V and J ends, which lost 1 base and 0 bases, there was a span of 7 bases. The CDR3: CASSLDGSSGANVLTF. CDR3 DNA: TGTGCCAGCAGCTTAGATGGCAGCTCTGGGGCCAACGTCCTGACTTTC.

This clone was seen once. The J gene is TRBJ2-1, the V gene TRBV5-1; the match to TRBD1 covers 9 bases. This CDR3 is 17 amino acids long. CDR1 and CDR2 (germline): SGHRS, YFSETQ. The V and J ends lost 3 bases and 3 bases, in that order; junction bases with no gene match: 10. CDR3 DNA sequence: TGCGCCAGCAGCTGGACCCCCCCGGGACAGGGCTACAATGAGCAGTTCTTC. Protein product: CASSWTPPGQGYNEQFF.

The chain is built from TRBV6-4 and TRBJ2-3; D is possibly TRBD2 (6 bases). In germline, CDR1 is MRHNA, CDR2 SNTAGT. V was clipped by 2 bases and J by 0 bases, with 6 bases between them. The CDR3 loop spans 14 amino acids. The CDR3 nucleotides are TGTGCCAGCAGTGACGGGACTAGCACAGATACGCAGTATTTT. Its translation is CASSDGTSTDTQYF.

This sequence joins TRBV12-3 or TRBV12-4 and TRBJ1-2; the D is unclear. CDR3 length equals 12 residues. Trimming shortened V by 5 bases and J by 4 bases, and 8 bases separated the two germline ends. The CDR3 region is CASSGRFYGYTF. Written as DNA, the CDR3 is TGTGCCAGCAGTGGACGGTTCTATGGCTACACCTTC.

The CDR3 here is CASRPTGAGNTIYF. Here the CDR3 DNA reads TGTGCCAGCAGACCGACAGGGGCTGGAAACACCATATATTTT. This chain joins TRBV28 and TRBJ1-3; 8 nucleotides line up with TRBD1. Germline assignment: CDR1 MDHEN and CDR2 SYDVKM. The CDR3 is made up of 14 amino acids. V lost 6 bases and J lost 2; bases outside the gene matches: 3.

V usage is TRBV19 and J usage is TRBJ1-1; D might be TRBD1 (5 bases). Trimming removed 4 bases from V and 8 bases from J, with 17 bases in between. Germline loops: CDR1 LNHDA, CDR2 SQIVND (reference sequence). The length of the CDR3 is 14 residues. As DNA, the CDR3 is TGTGCCAGTAGTAGGACGGGGCCGGCTGCGGAAGCTTTCTTT. This codes for CASSRTGPAAEAFF.

In the case of this clone: The same CDR3 can be traced to other DNA sequences in this sample. The chain couples TRBV2 to TRBJ1-5, with TRBD1 as a possible D gene (5 bases). This CDR3 spans 13 amino acids. Germline-derived CDR1 and CDR2 are SNHLY and FYNNEI. The V gene lost 7 bases and the J gene lost 4 bases, with 11 bases spanning the gap. The CDR3 here is CASKGQVNQPQHF. The CDR3 DNA reads as TGTGCCAGCAAGGGGCAGGTTAATCAGCCCCAGCATTTT.

V and J are TRBV7-3 and TRBJ2-3, with D possibly matching TRBD1 (6 bases). CDR3 length: 15 residues. Trimming left V 5 bases short and J 1 base short, with 13 bases between. CDR1 is SGHTA and CDR2 is FQGTGA in the germline V gene. The CDR3 protein is CASSPGVLGTDTQYF. The CDR3 DNA follows: TGTGCCAGCAGCCCAGGGGTTTTAGGCACAGATACGCAGTATTTT.

The gene calls are TRBV14 and TRBJ1-3, with TRBD1 matching 7 bases. Germline-derived CDR1 and CDR2 are SGHDN and FVKESK. The CDR3 totals 16 residues. After removal of 0 bases from V and 2 bases from J, the junction contained 4 bases not matched to a gene. CDR3 in DNA: TGTGCCAGCAGCCAAGAGGTTCAGGGGGCTGGAAACACCATATATTTT. Protein sequence: CASSQEVQGAGNTIYF.

The chain carries TRBV19 and TRBJ1-5; D is ambiguous. V was cut by 4 bases and J by 0 bases, with 13 bases left in between. This CDR3 region has 16 residues. Germline loops: CDR1 LNHDA, CDR2 SQIVND (reference sequence). CDR3 region: CASSNFPQYSNQPQHF. As DNA, the CDR3 is TGTGCCAGTAGTAACTTTCCACAGTATAGCAATCAGCCCCAGCATTTT.

The chain has TRBV12-5 and TRBJ1-5; 10 nucleotides agree with TRBD1. Germline CDR1 and CDR2: LGHNT and FRNRAP. V was clipped by 4 bases and J by 4 bases; unmatched bases: 10. The CDR3 contains 17 residues. This CDR3 is CASGSGTGEGINQPQHF. DNA of the CDR3: TGTGCTAGTGGTTCCGGGACAGGGGAGGGCATTAATCAGCCCCAGCATTTT.

The CDR3 loop is CASTRDVNTGELFF. The CDR3 DNA reads TGTGCCAGCACCCGGGACGTGAACACCGGGGAGCTGTTTTTT. The chain uses TRBV4-2 and TRBJ2-2; tentatively, D is TRBD1 or TRBD2 (5 bases each). This CDR3 is 14 amino acids long. V was cut by 7 bases and J by 1 base, with 10 bases left in between. In germline, CDR1 is LGHNA, CDR2 YNFKEQ.

This chain links TRBV19 with TRBJ1-1; 7 bases match TRBD1. Per germline, CDR1 LNHDA and CDR2 SQIVND (reference sequence). This CDR3 is built from 14 residues. The ends lost 6 bases at V and 2 bases at J; junction bases unmatched: 6. Here the CDR3 reads CASRPGTVNTEAFF. CDR3 nucleotides: TGTGCCAGTAGGCCGGGGACAGTTAACACTGAAGCTTTCTTT.

The genes are TRBV30 and TRBJ2-2, with D possibly being TRBD1 (5 bases). The V and J ends lost 0 bases and 8 bases respectively, with 10 bases between them. The CDR3 extends over 13 amino acids. In germline, CDR1 is GTSNPN, CDR2 SVGIG (reference sequence). The CDR3 coding sequence is TGTGCCTGGAGTGTAAGGGGTAATGGGGAGCTGTTTTTT. The encoded protein is CAWSVRGNGELFF.

The CDR3 sequence is CASSFLVGSWGEDGYTF. CDR3 nucleotide sequence: TGTGCCAGCAGCTTCCTCGTGGGGTCCTGGGGTGAGGATGGCTACACCTTC. The chain is built from TRBV7-9 and TRBJ1-2; the D is unclear. V gave up 3 bases and J gave up 6 bases, with 23 bases separating them. The germline V gene encodes CDR1 SEHNR and CDR2 FQNEAQ (reference sequence). The CDR3 runs to 17 residues.

This chain joins TRBV28 and TRBJ1-5; 8 bases agree with TRBD1. CDR3 length: 16 residues. With 4 bases clipped from V and 3 bases from J, the junction kept 8 bases outside the gene matches. Germline assignment: CDR1 MDHEN and CDR2 SYDVKM. CDR3 sequence reads: CASSSTGGSYNQPQHF. The DNA for the CDR3 is TGTGCCAGCAGTTCAACAGGGGGTTCTTACAATCAGCCCCAGCATTTT. The full variable domain, rest sourced from reference TRBV28 and TRBJ1-5, is DVKVTQSSRYLVKRTGEKVFLECVQDMDHENMFWYRQDPGLGLRLIYFSYDVKMKEKGDIPEGYSVSREKKERFSLILESASTNQTSMYLCASSSTGGSYNQPQHFGDGTRLSIL.

The chain couples TRBV5-6 to TRBJ1-2; 10 bases line up with TRBD1. The V gene's germline CDR1 is SGHDT and CDR2 YYEEEE. The V segment lost 3 bases and the J segment 6 bases; nucleotides outside the gene matches: 8. This CDR3 is 15 amino acids long. This CDR3 reads CASSSSGTGAHGYTF. The CDR3 bases are TGTGCCAGCAGCTCGTCCGGGACAGGGGCTCATGGCTACACCTTC.